Listed here are 18 T cell receptor beta chains from one sample, sequenced in a study of T cells in tumors after PD-1 blockade. Data came from immunoSEQ multiplex PCR; TCRdb stores just in-frame clones and leaves some out. The sample yields tens of thousands of clones, just under 80% seen once. The source material was PBMCs, sampled before anti-PD-1 treatment. These receptors were taken from a human donor with basal cell carcinoma.

The chain links TRBV19 to TRBJ2-7, with D unresolved. Between the trimmed V and J ends, which lost 7 bases and 4 bases, there was a span of 11 bases. The CDR3 covers 12 residues. CDR1 is LNHDA, CDR2 SQIVND, per germline (reference sequence). CDR3 residues: CASTLDGYEQYF. Here the CDR3 DNA reads TGTGCCAGTACCCTGGACGGGTACGAGCAGTACTTC.

This chain uses TRBV6-6 with TRBJ1-3, with D maybe TRBD1 (5 bases). Looked up from germline, CDR1 is MNHNY and CDR2 is SVGAGI (reference sequence). This CDR3 comprises 15 residues. V dropped 8 bases and J dropped 0 bases, with 14 bases sitting between them. The CDR3 sequence is CASHAGGSSGNTIYF. CDR3 sequence (DNA): TGTGCCAGCCATGCTGGGGGTAGCTCTGGAAACACCATATATTTT.

This chain links TRBV15 with TRBJ1-5; 7 nucleotides line up with TRBD1. Germline loops: CDR1 LNHNV, CDR2 YYDKDF (reference sequence). J gave up 6 bases and V 2 bases, and 7 bases lay outside the gene matches. CDR3 length equals 15 residues. This CDR3 is CATSRQQTGSQPQHF. The CDR3 DNA reads as TGTGCCACCAGCAGACAACAGACAGGGAGTCAGCCCCAGCATTTT.

V gene TRBV30 combines with J gene TRBJ2-5; D is undetermined. V was pared by 0 bases and J by 1 base, with 6 bases between. Germline V gene data show CDR1 as GTSNPN and CDR2 as SVGIG (reference sequence). This CDR3 has 13 amino acids. For the CDR3, the DNA is TGTGCCTGGAGTGTAGGGCCCCAAGAGACCCAGTACTTC. Protein product: CAWSVGPQETQYF.

The chain couples TRBV19 to TRBJ1-2, with 7 bases aligning to TRBD1. The ends lost 1 base at V and 4 bases at J; junction bases unmatched: 6. The CDR3 totals 15 residues. CDR1 is LNHDA and CDR2 is SQIVND in the germline V gene (reference sequence). For the CDR3, the DNA is TGTGCCAGTAGTATAGGCCGGGCAGGGGGCTATGGCTACACCTTC. Translation: CASSIGRAGGYGYTF.

This chain connects TRBV19 to TRBJ1-2, with TRBD1 matching 12 bases. The CDR3 consists of 14 residues. Looked up from germline, CDR1 is LNHDA and CDR2 is SQIVND (reference sequence). With 5 bases clipped from V and 5 bases from J, the junction kept 3 bases outside the gene matches. In DNA, the CDR3 is TGTGCCAGTAGTCCGGGACAGGGGGCGTATGGCTACACCTTC. It yields the protein CASSPGQGAYGYTF.

This rearrangement joins TRBV7-2 to TRBJ2-1; D is uncertain. Germline V gene data show CDR1 as SGHTA and CDR2 as FQGNSA. V was cut by 0 bases and J by 6 bases, with 9 bases left in between. The CDR3 is made up of 14 amino acids. The CDR3 region is CASSLAVSGNEQFF. The CDR3, as DNA: TGTGCCAGCAGCTTAGCAGTCTCCGGCAATGAGCAGTTCTTC.

The J gene is TRBJ1-1, the V gene TRBV5-1; D uncertain. The CDR3 runs to 14 residues. In germline, CDR1 is SGHRS, CDR2 YFSETQ. V lost 2 bases to trimming and J lost 4 bases, with 12 bases between them. In DNA form, the CDR3 reads TGCGCCAGCAGCTTCCCGGCCCCGGGCACTGAAGCTTTCTTT. This gives the protein CASSFPAPGTEAFF.

The J gene is TRBJ1-2, the V gene TRBV28, with a weak D call TRBD1 (5 bases). Trimming took 6 bases from V and 3 from J, leaving 20 bases between them. This CDR3 has 16 amino acids. Germline assignment: CDR1 MDHEN and CDR2 SYDVKM. The CDR3 DNA is TGTGCCAGCAGATCCGTCGGGGCAGGGATTTACTATGGCTACACCTTC. Translating it yields CASRSVGAGIYYGYTF.

This chain links TRBV5-5 with TRBJ2-5, with no clear D. The V gene's germline CDR1 is SGHKS and CDR2 YYEKEE (reference sequence). The length of the CDR3 is 12 residues. Between the trimmed V and J ends, which lost 0 bases and 5 bases, there was a span of 5 bases. The DNA of the CDR3 is TGTGCCAGCAGCTTGGCCAGTGAGACCCAGTACTTC. Its protein product is CASSLASETQYF. Full variable domain (missing parts from reference TRBV5-5 and TRBJ2-5): DAGVTQSPTHLIKTRGQQVTLRCSPISGHKSVSWYQQVLGQGPQFIFQYYEKEERGRGNFPDRFSARQFPNYSSELNVNALLLGDSALYLCASSLASETQYFGPGTRLLVL.

This clone appeared a few times. The gene calls are TRBV6-5 and TRBJ1-1; 9 bases line up with TRBD1. The CDR3 contains 12 residues. Trimming cost V 5 bases and J 8 bases; bases outside gene matches: 3. Per germline, CDR1 MNHEY and CDR2 SVGAGI. Here the CDR3 DNA reads TGTGCCAGCAGTCGGACAGGGGTAGAAGCTTTCTTT. Amino acids: CASSRTGVEAFF.

This clone was detected only a few times. Written as DNA, the CDR3 is TGTGCCAGCAGGTTCGGACAGAACTATGGCTACACCTTC. Its protein product is CASRFGQNYGYTF. The chain has TRBV5-4 and TRBJ1-2; weak D call: TRBD1 (6 bases). CDR3 size: 13 residues. Germline CDR1 reads SGHNT; CDR2 reads YYREEE (reference sequence). Deletions cut 5 bases from V and 2 bases from J, with 10 bases between.

The chain has TRBV7-2 and TRBJ2-1; 9 nucleotides line up with TRBD2. Germline-derived CDR1 and CDR2 are SGHTA and FQGNSA. V was clipped by 5 bases and J by 5 bases; unmatched bases: 7. The CDR3 has 15 amino acids. The CDR3 bases are TGTGCCAGCAGCGTTAGCGGGGGCCCAAACAATGAGCAGTTCTTC. It specifies CASSVSGGPNNEQFF.

This clone appeared once. The chain recombines TRBV6-1 with TRBJ1-2; D might be TRBD1 (5 bases). Germline V lookup: CDR1 MNHNS, CDR2 SASEGT. With 3 bases removed from V and 0 bases from J, the gap between germline ends came to 11 bases. This CDR3 has 15 amino acids. The CDR3 reads CASSDTGFSNYGYTF. The DNA for the CDR3 is TGTGCCAGCAGTGATACAGGTTTTTCTAACTATGGCTACACCTTC.

The rearrangement joins TRBV30 to TRBJ1-4, with D perhaps matching TRBD1 (5 bases). The CDR3 totals 14 residues. Trimming removed 8 bases at V and 4 bases at J, with 17 bases between. From germline, CDR1 is GTSNPN and CDR2 SVGIG (reference sequence). The CDR3 loop reads CAGKRGGNNEKLFF. The CDR3 coding sequence is TGTGCCGGTAAACGGGGCGGCAATAATGAAAAACTGTTTTTT. Full variable domain (remainder filled in from reference TRBV30 and TRBJ1-4): SQTIHQWPATLVQPVGSPLSLECTVEGTSNPNLYWYRQAAGRGLQLLFYSVGIGQISSEVPQNLSASRPQDRQFILSSKKLLLSDSGFYLCAGKRGGNNEKLFFGSGTQLSVL.

The chain couples TRBV7-6 to TRBJ2-1, with 15 nucleotides matching TRBD2. The CDR3 loop spans 19 amino acids. The V segment lost 0 bases and the J segment 3 bases; nucleotides outside the gene matches: 6. Germline-derived CDR1 and CDR2 are SGHVS and FNYEAQ. The CDR3 DNA sequence: TGTGCCAGCAGCTTAGCGGGGACTAGCGGGGGGCAAATCTACAATGAGCAGTTCTTC. Its translation: CASSLAGTSGGQIYNEQFF.

CDR3 residues: CASSLWTGALFF. The DNA of the CDR3 is TGTGCCAGCAGTTTGTGGACAGGCGCACTGTTTTTT. The J gene is TRBJ1-4, the V gene TRBV28, with TRBD1 matching over 7 bases. CDR1 is MDHEN and CDR2 is SYDVKM in the germline V gene. The CDR3 is 12 residues long. Trimming removed 3 bases from V and 13 bases from J; junction bases left unmatched: 5.

This rearrangement joins TRBV11-3 to TRBJ2-2; 7 bases line up with TRBD2. Looked up from germline, CDR1 is SGHNT and CDR2 is YENEEA. The CDR3 is 15 amino acids. The ends lost 4 bases at V and 3 bases at J; junction bases unmatched: 5. The CDR3 loop reads CASSSRGGHTGELFF. The CDR3 bases are TGTGCCAGCAGCTCGCGCGGGGGACACACCGGGGAGCTGTTTTTT.